The present T cell receptor beta chain was sequenced within a study of identical twins. Germline V gene data show CDR1 as LNHNV and CDR2 as YYDKDF (reference sequence). The CDR3 extends over 13 amino acids. Between the trimmed V and J ends, which lost 3 bases and 4 bases, there was a span of 9 bases. This clonotype has a handful of counts. In TCRdb, the 5' RACE reads were re-called with MiXCR into one record per CDR3 protein. Altogether about 520,000 distinct CDR3 sequences are present, around 20% being singletons, with the ten largest covering 0.8% to 1%. These data were likewise used in another study, on T cells expressing NK-cell markers.

This clonotype was obtained from a woman between 18 and 30 years old in good health. This chain links TRBV15 with TRBJ1-2; maybe TRBD1 (6 bases). Sequencing was done on a sample of CD4+ T cells sorted from blood. CDR3 loop: CATSSQGLYGYTF. The CDR3 coding sequence is TGTGCCACCAGCAGTCAGGGGCTCTATGGCTACACCTTC. The whole variable domain, remainder taken from reference TRBV15 and TRBJ1-2, is DAMVIQNPRYQVTQFGKPVTLSCSQTLNHNVMYWYQQKSSQAPKLLFHYYDKDFNNEADTPDNFQSRRPNTSFCFLDIRSPGLGDTAMYLCATSSQGLYGYTFGSGTRLTVV.